Here is one TCR beta chain with its context. Its antigen is undetermined. This specimen belongs to a study of cytomegalovirus exposure and HLA in healthy donors. The PCR made use of 60 Vbeta and 13 Jbeta primers. The table came from immunoSEQ multiplex PCR; TCRdb's copy has only in-frame clones and leaves some out. This sample yields a few hundred thousand clones, of which under 80% are seen a single time; 2% to 2.5% belongs to the top ten. General study results and limits: Compared with the approximately 700-donor mean, an Asian-associated ancestry cluster reportedly had fewer N-insertions, according to a later analysis.

Germline V gives CDR1 MNHEY, CDR2 SMNVEV (reference sequence). The CDR3 extends over 12 amino acids. V lost 8 bases to trimming and J lost 11 bases, with 18 bases between them. The chain uses TRBV27 and TRBJ1-1; the D gene is possibly TRBD1 (6 bases). The source of this sequence is a female donor in good health and CMV-seronegative. Sequencing was done on a sample of PBMCs. As DNA, the CDR3 is TGTGCCAGCCGCGGGGGGGCGGTACAGGCTTTCTTT. Translated, it gives CASRGGAVQAFF.